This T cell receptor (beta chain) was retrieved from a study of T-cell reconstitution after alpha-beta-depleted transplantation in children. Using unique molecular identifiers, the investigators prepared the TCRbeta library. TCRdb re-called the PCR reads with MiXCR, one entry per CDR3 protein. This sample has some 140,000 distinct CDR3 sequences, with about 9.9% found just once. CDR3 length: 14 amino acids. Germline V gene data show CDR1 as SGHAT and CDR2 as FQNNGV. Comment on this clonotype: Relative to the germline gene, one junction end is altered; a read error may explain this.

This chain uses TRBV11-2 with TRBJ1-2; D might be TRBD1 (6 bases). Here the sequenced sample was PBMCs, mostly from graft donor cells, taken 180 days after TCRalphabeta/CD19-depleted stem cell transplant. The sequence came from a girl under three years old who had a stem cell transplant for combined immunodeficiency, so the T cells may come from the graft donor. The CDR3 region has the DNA TGTGCCAGCAGCTTAGACGGGACATTCTATGGCCACACCTTC. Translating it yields CASSLDGTFYGHTF. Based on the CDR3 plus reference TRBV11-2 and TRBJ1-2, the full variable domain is EAGVAQSPRYKIIEKRQSVAFWCNPISGHATLYWYQQILGQGPKLLIQFQNNGVVDDSQLPKDRFSAERLKGVDSTLKIQPAKLEDSAVYLCASSLDGTFYGHTFGSGTRLTVV.